This T cell receptor (beta chain) was captured by sequencing in a study of glioma-infiltrating T cells. Amplification of TCR alpha and beta CDR3 regions from RNA used iRepertoire nested multiplex PCR. TCRdb independently ran MiXCR on the multiplex PCR reads; one entry per CDR3 protein. The sample has some 190,000 distinct CDR3 sequences, more than 25% seen once. Germline-derived CDR1 and CDR2 are SGHRS and YFSETQ. V dropped 4 bases and J dropped 5; count of bases not matched to a gene: 12. CDR3 length: 15 amino acids. This chain joins TRBV5-1 and TRBJ2-7, with 7 bases that match TRBD1. This receptor was taken from a human donor with low-grade glioma or glioblastoma, undergoing nonglioma brain surgery, or in good health (not recorded which). Sequencing was carried out using glioma tissue, nonneoplastic brain tissue, or PBMCs (not recorded which). CDR3 sequence reads: CASSIEGARPNEQYF. The CDR3, as DNA: TGCGCCAGCAGCATCGAGGGGGCGAGACCTAACGAGCAGTACTTC.